Listed below are T cell receptor beta chains from one sample, sequenced in a study of blood T cell repertoires in COVID-19. Measured with immunoSEQ multiplex PCR; TCRdb has only the in-frame clones, and not every one. The repertoire holds some 240,000 clones, with over 80% as singletons. Sequencing was carried out using peripheral blood. These receptors were taken from a woman in her thirties or forties who had recovered from COVID-19. CDR3s include the opening cysteine and the closing phenylalanine or tryptophan. Each record gives: V gene, clone size, J gene, D gene, CDR3 DNA, CDR3 protein. The D gene is left open where the match is weak. Only some rows state a clone size, as once, few, many or a class for expanded clones.

>TRBV27|NA|TRBJ1-4|TRBD1
TGTGCCAGCAGTATATACAGGGGTTATGAAAAACTGTTTTTT
CASSIYRGYEKLFF
>TRBV5-1|NA|TRBJ1-2|NA
TGCGCCAGCAGCTTGGGTTTGAGAGGTTTTAGCGGCTACACCTTC
CASSLGLRGFSGYTF
>TRBV19|NA|TRBJ1-1|TRBD1
TGTGCCAGTAGAGGGACAGTTGAAGCTTTCTTT
CASRGTVEAFF
>TRBV28|NA|TRBJ1-2|NA
TGTGCCAGCAAATTGACAGCCTATGGCTACACCTTC
CASKLTAYGYTF
>TRBV28|NA|TRBJ2-7|TRBD2
TGTGCCAGCAGTTTCGGGGGGAATCCCCCCTACGAGCAGTACTTC
CASSFGGNPPYEQYF
>TRBV4-1|NA|TRBJ1-4|TRBD1
TGCGCCAGCAGCCATGACAGGGTAGCAGTTAATGAAAAACTGTTTTTT
CASSHDRVAVNEKLFF
>TRBV5-1|many|TRBJ2-4|NA
TGCGCCAGCAGCCCGGACAGGGAAGGGGAGGGTGCCAAAAACATTCAGTACTTC
CASSPDREGEGAKNIQYF
>TRBV2|NA|TRBJ2-1|NA
TGTGCCAGCTCCGAGTACAATGAGCAGTTCTTC
CASSEYNEQFF
>TRBV5-1|NA|TRBJ1-2|NA
TGCGCCAGCAGCTTGGACTTACAGGTAGATGGCTACACCTTC
CASSLDLQVDGYTF
>TRBV5-1|NA|TRBJ2-3|TRBD2
TGCGCCAGCAGCTCCTCAGCGGGGGGGTATCGAGATACGCAGTATTTT
CASSSSAGGYRDTQYF
>TRBV28|once|TRBJ1-6|NA
TGTGCCAGCAGCCCCGACCCGGGACTCCTGTATAATTCACCCCTCCACTTT
CASSPDPGLLYNSPLHF
>TRBV28|NA|TRBJ2-1|NA
TGTGCCAGCAGCGGGCGACAGTACAATGAGCAGTTCTTC
CASSGRQYNEQFF
>TRBV25-1|NA|TRBJ1-2|TRBD1
TGTGCCAGCAGTGACACCCCCGACAGGGTCAATGGCTACACCTTC
CASSDTPDRVNGYTF
>TRBV14|NA|TRBJ1-2|TRBD1
TGTGCCAGCAGCCACGGACAGGGGAGGTATGGCTACACCTTC
CASSHGQGRYGYTF
>TRBV11-2|NA|TRBJ2-5|TRBD2
TGTGCCAGCAGGGGGGGGGAGACCCAGTACTTC
CASRGGETQYF
>TRBV5-1|NA|TRBJ2-4|NA
TGCGCCAGCAGCTCGTCACCGGGAGCGGACATTCAGTACTTC
CASSSSPGADIQYF
>TRBV10-2|NA|TRBJ2-3|TRBD2
TGCGCCAGCACTCCCTCCGGGACTAGCGGGGGGGTCCAGGGTACGCAGTATTTT
CASTPSGTSGGVQGTQYF
>TRBV2|NA|TRBJ2-5|NA
TGTGCCAGCAGCAATGGACAATCAGAGACCCAGTACTTC
CASSNGQSETQYF
>TRBV6-5|once|TRBJ1-1|TRBD1
TGTGCCAGCGGGACAGGGTGGTTCACTGAAGCTTTCTTT
CASGTGWFTEAFF
>TRBV7-2|once|TRBJ1-5|NA
TGTGCCAGCAGCTTATCGGCAGTGATAGCAAATCAGCCCCAGCATTTT
CASSLSAVIANQPQHF
>TRBV5-1|NA|TRBJ1-4|TRBD1
TGCGCCAGCAGCCCGACCGACAGGGGGGCCCTAACTAATGAAAAACTGTTTTTT
CASSPTDRGALTNEKLFF
>TRBV6-1|NA|TRBJ1-6|NA
TGTGCCAGCAGTGAAGGGGGCAATTCACCCCTCCACTTT
CASSEGGNSPLHF
>TRBV4-2|few|TRBJ2-3|TRBD2
TGTGCCAGCAGCCAAGATCGGGCGGGGGGCGCCCCAGATACGCAGTATTTT
CASSQDRAGGAPDTQYF
>TRBV2|NA|TRBJ2-1|TRBD2
TGTGCCAGCGGTGGGGGGGCCTACAATGAGCAGTTCTTC
CASGGGAYNEQFF
>TRBV7-2|few|TRBJ1-6|NA
TGTGCCAGCAGGCTAAACCAGGGCAAGGCCCTCCACTTT
CASRLNQGKALHF
>TRBV28|once|TRBJ1-2|NA
TGTGCCAGCACCAAAATGAGGGCAGACTATGGCTACACCTTC
CASTKMRADYGYTF
>TRBV7-9|NA|TRBJ2-2|TRBD1
TGTGCCAGCAGCTTCCCCCCAGGGACAGCCGGTCGGGGGGAGCTGTTTTTT
CASSFPPGTAGRGELFF
>TRBV11-1|NA|TRBJ2-2|NA
TGTGCCAGCAGACCGACAGGGGAGGGATCCGGGGAGCTGTTTTTT
CASRPTGEGSGELFF
>TRBV25-1|NA|TRBJ2-7|TRBD1
TGTGCCAGCAGTGATAGGGGACAGGGCGTCTACGAGCAGTACTTC
CASSDRGQGVYEQYF
>TRBV10-2|NA|TRBJ1-6|NA
TGCGCCAGCAAGAAAACAGGGTCCGATTCACCCCTCCACTTT
CASKKTGSDSPLHF
>TRBV28|once|TRBJ1-2|TRBD1
TGTGCCAGCAGTCCTCCGGGACAGGGTTATGGCTACACCTTC
CASSPPGQGYGYTF
>TRBV5-6|NA|TRBJ1-4|NA
TGTGCCAGCACTAGGTACAATGAAAAACTGTTTTTT
CASTRYNEKLFF
>TRBV18|NA|TRBJ2-1|TRBD1
TGTGCCAGCTCACCTCCGCTGTGGGACAGCTCCTACAATGAGCAGTTCTTC
CASSPPLWDSSYNEQFF
>TRBV6-5|NA|TRBJ2-5|NA
TGTGCCAGCACCAAAAGTCGGGGGTCGCCGGAGACCCAGTACTTC
CASTKSRGSPETQYF